The rows below give T cell receptor beta chains drawn from one sample of a study of T cell changes during pregnancy in multiple sclerosis. Sequencing was performed with immunoSEQ multiplex PCR; in TCRdb, only in-frame clones are kept and a portion is missing. This sample has roughly 17,000 clones, with 88% found just once. Sample: CD8+ T cells from peripheral blood mononuclear cells, taken after pregnancy. These receptors all come from a female donor in good health, enrolled as a control in a pregnancy study. Each CDR3 is given with its conserved first and last residue. The D gene is left open where the match is weak. Where a row states a size, it is once, few, many or the class of an expanded clone; other rows omit it.

abundance	j_gene	d_gene	v_gene	CDR3nt	CDR3aa
once	TRBJ1-1	NA	TRBV6-1	TGTGCCAGCAGTGAAGTTCATCTAGGGAGGTTGAACACTGAAGCTTTCTTT	CASSEVHLGRLNTEAFF
few	TRBJ2-7	TRBD2	TRBV10-3	TGTGCCATCAGTGCCAGGGACGGGCTAGCGGACCACGAGCAGTACTTC	CAISARDGLADHEQYF
NA	TRBJ1-1	NA	TRBV5-6	TGTGCCAGCATCGCCGGGGGTGGGGGTGAAGCTTTCTTT	CASIAGGGGEAFF
NA	TRBJ2-2	NA	TRBV27	TGTGCCAGCAGCCCCGGCAGGTTACTCACCGGGGAGCTGTTTTTT	CASSPGRLLTGELFF
NA	TRBJ1-2	TRBD1	TRBV29-1	TGCAGCGTTAGGGACAGGACAGGAGGAGACTATGGCTACACCTTC	CSVRDRTGGDYGYTF
NA	TRBJ2-7	NA	TRBV5-5	TGTGCCAGCAGCTTGGCGACGGGATCCTACGAGCAGTACTTC	CASSLATGSYEQYF
NA	TRBJ2-1	NA	TRBV6-5	TGTGCCAGCAGCCCTCAGGACTGGAGCCGCAATGAGCAGTTCTTC	CASSPQDWSRNEQFF
NA	TRBJ2-1	TRBD2	TRBV7-2	TGTGCCAGCAGCTCGCAATCGAAACCACTAGCGTTATACAATGAGCAGTTCTTC	CASSSQSKPLALYNEQFF
once	TRBJ1-1	NA	TRBV29-1	TGCAGCGTGGACACAGGGTTTGTTACTGAAGCTTTCTTT	CSVDTGFVTEAFF
NA	TRBJ2-6	NA	TRBV30	TGTGCCTGGAGACCCACAGGGACCTCTGGGGCCAACGTCCTGACTTTC	CAWRPTGTSGANVLTF
once	TRBJ1-1	NA	TRBV5-6	TGTGCCAGCAAGATGCAGGGGTTGCACACTGAAGCTTTCTTT	CASKMQGLHTEAFF
NA	TRBJ2-5	NA	TRBV10-1	TGCGCCAGCAGTCGTCAAGCACGAGAGACCCAGTACTTC	CASSRQARETQYF
NA	TRBJ2-7	NA	TRBV6-1	TGTGCCAGCAGTTCCCTAGTGGCCGCAGTCTACGAGCAGTACTTC	CASSSLVAAVYEQYF
NA	TRBJ2-3	NA	TRBV7-9	TGTGCCAGCAGCTTAGTCGTCGGAGATACGCAGTATTTT	CASSLVVGDTQYF
NA	TRBJ2-7	TRBD1	TRBV5-4	TGTGCCAGCAGCACGGGGACAGGCATTCCCTACGAGCAGTACTTC	CASSTGTGIPYEQYF
NA	TRBJ2-1	NA	TRBV19	TGTGCCAGTAGTATAGATCTCCAGGGCGGGATCTACAATGAGCAGTTCTTC	CASSIDLQGGIYNEQFF
NA	TRBJ2-5	NA	TRBV28	TGTGCCAGCAGTTTAGTGCCTGGGGGGGGCCTCCAAGAGACCCAGTACTTC	CASSLVPGGGLQETQYF
NA	TRBJ2-2	NA	TRBV6-5	TGTGCCAGCAGTTACGCGGGGACCGGGGAGCTGTTTTTT	CASSYAGTGELFF
NA	TRBJ2-7	TRBD2	TRBV2	TGTGCCAGCAGTCCTCTCAGCGGGGGAGGCGACGAGCAGTACTTC	CASSPLSGGGDEQYF
NA	TRBJ2-7	NA	TRBV7-9	TGTGCCAGCAGCTTAATAGGGTTACGGACGGGGAGAGAGCAGTACTTC	CASSLIGLRTGREQYF
NA	TRBJ1-6	NA	TRBV19	TGTGCCAGTAGTATAGGGGGGGATAATTCACCCCTCCACTTT	CASSIGGDNSPLHF
NA	TRBJ1-4	NA	TRBV7-8	TGTGCCAGCAGCCCAAGGGTTGGAGGGAGCTTAGAAAAACTGTTTTTT	CASSPRVGGSLEKLFF
NA	TRBJ2-7	TRBD2	TRBV10-1	TGCGCCAGCAGGGAGACTAGCTCCCACGAGCAGTACTTC	CASRETSSHEQYF
medium-sized	TRBJ2-7	NA	TRBV7-8	TGTGCCAGCAGCAGTAGCGGTAGTCTCGGCCACGAGCAGTACTTC	CASSSSGSLGHEQYF